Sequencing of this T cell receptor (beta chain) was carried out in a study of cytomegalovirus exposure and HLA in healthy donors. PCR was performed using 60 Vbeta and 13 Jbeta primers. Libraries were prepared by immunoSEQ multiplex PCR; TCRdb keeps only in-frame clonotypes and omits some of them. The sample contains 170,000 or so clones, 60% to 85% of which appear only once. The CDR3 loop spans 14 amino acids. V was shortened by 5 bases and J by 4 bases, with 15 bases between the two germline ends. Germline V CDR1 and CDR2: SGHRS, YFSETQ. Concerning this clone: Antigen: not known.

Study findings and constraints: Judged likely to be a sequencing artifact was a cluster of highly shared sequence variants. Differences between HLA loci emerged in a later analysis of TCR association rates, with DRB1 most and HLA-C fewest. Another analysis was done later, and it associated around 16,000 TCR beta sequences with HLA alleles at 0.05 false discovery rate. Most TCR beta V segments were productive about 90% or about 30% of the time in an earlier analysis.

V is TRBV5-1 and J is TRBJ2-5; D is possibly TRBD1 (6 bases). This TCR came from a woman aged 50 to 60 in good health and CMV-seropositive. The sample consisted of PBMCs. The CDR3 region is CASRYAGEGETQYF. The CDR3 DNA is TGCGCCAGCAGGTACGCAGGGGAAGGAGAGACCCAGTACTTC.